This TCR beta chain was found in a study of blood T cell repertoires in COVID-19. The wider study: COVID-19 samples collected from the United States, Italy and Spain covered acute and convalescent phases.

In the authors' methods: Reference gene primers were amplified, and this amplification served to estimate nucleated cell counts. The protocol was immunoSEQ multiplex PCR, while the TCRdb copy is restricted to in-frame clones and leaves out a portion. Clone size and V and J calls were adopted from that table, with D and trimming inferred from the DNA. The sample lists 120,000 or so clones; over 75% were seen once. The length of the CDR3 is 23 residues. V was pared by 6 bases and J by 2 bases, with 29 bases of the junction left unmatched. Germline CDR1 reads ENHRY; CDR2 reads SYGVKD. This clonotype was obtained from a man aged 45-60 years with acute or convalescent COVID-19. Input material: peripheral blood. The gene calls are TRBV10-3 and TRBJ2-7, with 12 bases fitting TRBD1. This CDR3 reads CAIRSGTGGAGGGPDRPTYEQYF. The CDR3 DNA reads TGTGCCATCAGATCCGGGACAGGGGGCGCCGGGGGCGGGCCCGATAGACCCACCTACGAGCAGTACTTC.